These T cell receptor beta chains were read from a single sample in a study of shared clonotypes between healthy human individuals. Sequencing used immunoSEQ multiplex PCR; TCRdb keeps in-frame clones, though not all of them. Of under 600,000 clones in the sample, about 79% were seen once. The specimen was PBMCs. These receptors were obtained from a woman between 40 and 55 years old in good health. Some clones in this sample may be carry-over from other donors' samples. The CDR3 runs from the conserved cysteine through the conserved F or W. Each record gives: D gene, J gene, V gene, clone size, CDR3 length, CDR3 protein, CDR3 DNA. D genes are given only for firm matches. Clone size, where shown, is once, few, many, or a class for clones that have expanded.

>-|TRBJ1-1|TRBV10-2|few|13
CASSGTLNTEAFF
TGCGCCAGCAGTGGTACGCTGAACACTGAAGCTTTCTTT
>TRBD1|TRBJ1-1|TRBV6-5|-|15
CASTRAASGGFEAFF
TGTGCCAGCACCCGGGCGGCGTCAGGGGGATTTGAAGCTTTCTTT
>-|TRBJ1-1|TRBV18|-|13
CASSPPIRTEAFF
TGTGCCAGCTCACCACCGATTCGGACTGAAGCTTTCTTT
>-|TRBJ2-5|TRBV28|-|14
CASSPTFDQETQYF
TGTGCCAGCAGTCCCACGTTCGACCAAGAGACCCAGTACTTC
>-|TRBJ1-2|TRBV30|-|15
CAWKHIGSYYYGYTF
TGTGCCTGGAAACACATAGGGTCTTATTACTATGGCTACACCTTC
>TRBD1|TRBJ1-2|TRBV5-1|-|15
CASSLRTGGNYGYTF
TGCGCCAGCAGCTTAAGGACAGGGGGTAACTATGGCTACACCTTC
>-|TRBJ2-7|TRBV10-3|once|15
CAISGTGWLSYEQYF
TGTGCCATCAGTGGAACAGGGTGGCTCTCCTACGAGCAGTACTTC
>-|TRBJ2-1|TRBV7-9|-|14
CASSLGGDGSEQFF
TGTGCCAGCAGCTTAGGCGGGGACGGCAGTGAGCAGTTCTTC
>TRBD2|TRBJ2-3|TRBV18|-|15
CASSEQRGNTDTQYF
TGTGCCAGCTCAGAGCAGCGGGGGAACACAGATACGCAGTATTTT
>TRBD2|TRBJ2-5|TRBV28|-|14
CASTGTSWMGTQYF
TGTGCCAGCACGGGGACTAGTTGGATGGGGACCCAGTACTTC
>TRBD2|TRBJ2-7|TRBV27|few|15
CASSLSQGLGYEQYF
TGTGCCAGCAGTTTATCCCAGGGACTAGGCTACGAGCAGTACTTC
>-|TRBJ2-7|TRBV10-3|-|17
CAISELSGRGLTYEQYF
TGTGCCATCAGTGAGTTGTCAGGGAGAGGATTGACCTACGAGCAGTACTTC
>-|TRBJ2-1|TRBV6-4|-|16
CASSDSRLVAYNEQFF
TGTGCCAGCAGTGACTCTAGGTTGGTGGCCTACAATGAGCAGTTCTTC
>-|TRBJ1-2|TRBV5-1|-|14
CASSLAAGLPGYTF
TGCGCCAGCAGCTTGGCGGCAGGGCTGCCTGGCTACACCTTC
>TRBD1|TRBJ2-1|TRBV23-1|-|16
CASSQAPGTEINEQFF
TGCGCCAGCAGTCAAGCTCCGGGGACAGAGATCAATGAGCAGTTCTTC
>-|TRBJ2-5|TRBV28|-|13
CASSTEGWETQYF
TGTGCCAGCAGTACGGAGGGGTGGGAGACCCAGTACTTC
>-|TRBJ1-4|TRBV15|many|14
CATRNGVANEKLFF
TGTGCCACCAGGAACGGGGTGGCTAATGAAAAACTGTTTTTT
>TRBD2|TRBJ2-7|TRBV15|-|15
CATSREGLADYEQYF
TGTGCCACCAGCAGAGAGGGACTAGCGGACTACGAGCAGTACTTC
>TRBD2|TRBJ2-1|TRBV30|-|15
CAWSVGTSGGDEQFF
TGTGCCTGGAGTGTGGGGACTAGCGGGGGAGATGAGCAGTTCTTC
>-|TRBJ1-2|TRBV27|-|13
CASSLAGARGYTF
TGTGCCAGCAGTTTAGCGGGGGCACGTGGCTACACCTTC
>TRBD2|TRBJ2-7|TRBV28|-|15
CASSLASGRTYEQYF
TGTGCCAGCAGTTTAGCTAGCGGGAGGACTTACGAGCAGTACTTC
>-|TRBJ2-5|TRBV15|-|12
CATSRAGETQYF
TGTGCCACCAGCAGAGCCGGGGAGACCCAGTACTTC
>-|TRBJ2-5|TRBV7-9|-|14
CASSLDTTRVTQYF
TGTGCCAGCAGCTTAGACACCACTCGGGTGACCCAGTACTTC
>TRBD2|TRBJ2-5|TRBV5-1|-|15
CASSGSGTSEETQYF
TGCGCCAGCAGCGGATCCGGGACTAGCGAAGAGACCCAGTACTTC
>TRBD2|TRBJ2-1|TRBV7-9|few|16
CASSRGGTSGRNEQFF
TGTGCCAGCAGCCGCGGAGGGACTAGCGGGAGGAATGAGCAGTTCTTC
>-|TRBJ1-2|TRBV15|-|12
CATSRVNYGYTF
TGTGCCACCAGCAGAGTAAACTATGGCTACACCTTC
>TRBD1|TRBJ2-7|TRBV4-1|-|17
CASSQGLPGQGLYEQYF
TGCGCCAGCAGCCAAGGCCTCCCGGGACAGGGGTTATACGAGCAGTACTTC